Listed here are 16 T cell receptor beta chains from one sample, sequenced in a study of Graves' ophthalmopathy and Graves' hyperthyroidism. Beta-chain TCR CDR3 regions were amplified from RNA transcripts. Investigators did first-round RT-PCR with HTBI primers, then second-round multiplex PCR. Each CDR3 protein gets one entry after TCRdb re-called the multiplex PCR reads with MiXCR. The sample lists about 210,000 distinct CDR3 sequences; 25% to 30% were seen once. Sequencing was done on a sample of peripheral blood. These receptors were taken from a man between 45 and 60 years old with Graves' ophthalmopathy.

This clonotype was seen repeatedly, ten times or more. The chain couples TRBV11-1 to TRBJ2-5; tentatively, D is TRBD2 (7 bases). The germline CDR1 and CDR2 sequences are SGHAT and FQDESV (reference sequence). The CDR3 extends over 15 amino acids. V shed 1 base and J shed 4 bases, with 13 bases lying between them. In nucleotides, the CDR3 is TGTGCCAGCAGCTTAGGGACCGGGGGGCGAGAGACCCAGTACTTC. Translating gives CASSLGTGGRETQYF. The entire variable domain, with the rest obtained from reference TRBV11-1 and TRBJ2-5, is as follows: EAEVAQSPRYKITEKSQAVAFWCDPISGHATLYWYRQILGQGPELLVQFQDESVVDDSQLPKDRFSAERLKGVDSTLKIQPAELGDSAMYLCASSLGTGGRETQYFGPGTRLLVL.

This clonotype was counted between two and nine times. The chain combines TRBV6-2 or TRBV6-3 with TRBJ2-7, with a possible D match to TRBD1 (6 bases). This CDR3 is 13 amino acids long. Between the trimmed V and J ends, which lost 7 bases and 5 bases, there was a span of 15 bases. Germline CDR1 is MNHEY and CDR2 is SVGEGT. CDR3 nucleotides: TGTGCCAGCACCGAACCACAGGGTAACGAGCAGTACTTC. It translates to CASTEPQGNEQYF.

The CDR3 DNA is TGTGCCGGCAACGATGTTTGGGCTGGAAACACCATATATTTT. Translated: CAGNDVWAGNTIYF. The chain links TRBV27 to TRBJ1-3; D unclear. CDR3 length equals 14 residues. Trimming stripped 11 bases from V and 2 bases from J, with 16 bases between. Germline loops: CDR1 MNHEY, CDR2 SMNVEV (reference sequence).

The sample holds a few counts of this clonotype. V and J are TRBV6-2 or TRBV6-3 and TRBJ2-2, with D possibly matching TRBD2 (6 bases). Per germline, CDR1 MNHEY and CDR2 SVGEGT. The CDR3 runs 15 residues. Trimming took 4 bases from V and 1 from J, leaving 10 bases between them. The CDR3 DNA follows: TGTGCCAGCAGTTCGGGACTCCTGAACACCGGGGAGCTGTTTTTT. Protein product: CASSSGLLNTGELFF.

Comment on this clonotype: A much more abundant neighbour one base away suggests this may be a read error. The chain combines TRBV3-1 with TRBJ1-2, with D perhaps TRBD1 (5 bases). CDR1 is LGHDT, CDR2 YNNKEL, per germline (reference sequence). This CDR3 is 12 amino acids long. The CDR3 DNA reads TGTGCCAGCGGCCAAGTGGGGGTCGGCTACACCTTC. Encoded protein: CASGQVGVGYTF.

This clonotype has at least ten counts. The genes are TRBV11-1 and TRBJ2-7; the D gene is possibly TRBD1 (6 bases). Germline values: CDR1 SGHAT, CDR2 FQDESV (reference sequence). Trimming removed 4 bases at V and 0 bases at J, with 16 bases between. This CDR3 contains 16 residues. CDR3 bases: TGTGCCAGCAGCTCGCTGGGGGCTGGGAGCTCCTACGAGCAGTACTTC. Translation: CASSSLGAGSSYEQYF.

This clonotype showed up many times. The chain joins TRBV7-9 to TRBJ1-3; D ambiguous. The CDR3 is 11 residues long. Germline V gene data show CDR1 as SEHNR and CDR2 as FQNEAQ (reference sequence). V dropped 5 bases and J dropped 8 bases, with 7 bases sitting between them. CDR3 coding DNA: TGTGCCAGCAGCCCATCGGACACCATATATTTT. Translating gives CASSPSDTIYF.

This clonotype was recorded many times. The rearrangement links TRBV12-3 or TRBV12-4 to TRBJ2-5; D might be TRBD1 (6 bases). Trimming cost V 5 bases and J 2 bases, with 15 bases left between them. The CDR3 spans 15 residues. DNA for the CDR3: TGTGCCAGCAGTGCCGGACAGATTGGGCAAGAGACCCAGTACTTC. It is translated as CASSAGQIGQETQYF.

In this sample, this clonotype turned up many times. The V gene is TRBV3-1, the J gene TRBJ2-7, with 7 nucleotides matching TRBD2. CDR3 length: 13 amino acids. CDR1 is LGHDT and CDR2 is YNNKEL in the germline V gene (reference sequence). V shed 8 bases and J 5 bases; nucleotides not matched to a gene: 9. The CDR3: CASARRESNEQYF. DNA for the CDR3: TGTGCCAGCGCCAGGCGGGAGTCCAACGAGCAGTACTTC.

The gene calls are TRBV7-1 and TRBJ2-2; TRBD2 agrees at 16 bases. TRBV7-1 is sorted into the ORF group, with uncertain function. The J segment lost 1 base and the V segment lost 3 bases, leaving 8 bases of the junction unmatched. This CDR3 region has 20 residues. The DNA of the CDR3 is TGTGCCAGCAGCTCCTTGGGACTAGCGGGAGGGTCACTGAACACCGGGGAGCTGTTTTTT. It translates to CASSSLGLAGGSLNTGELFF.

This chain uses TRBV12-3 or TRBV12-4 with TRBJ1-6, with 10 nucleotides matching TRBD1. With 4 bases clipped from V and 5 bases from J, the junction kept 2 bases outside the gene matches. The CDR3 runs 15 residues. This CDR3 reads CASSSGQGNNSPLHF. CDR3 in DNA: TGTGCCAGCAGTTCGGGACAGGGGAATAATTCACCCCTCCACTTT.

This clonotype was counted ten times or more. The chain is built from TRBV6-1 and TRBJ2-2, with TRBD2 identical over 14 bases. This CDR3 comprises 16 residues. Germline values: CDR1 MNHNS, CDR2 SASEGT. J lost 2 bases, V lost 8 bases, and 4 bases had no gene match. CDR3 sequence reads: CASGTSGRSNTGELFF. In DNA form, the CDR3 reads TGTGCCAGCGGGACTAGCGGGAGAAGCAACACCGGGGAGCTGTTTTTT.

This clonotype has ten or more counts. J is TRBJ1-6 and V is TRBV5-1; no clear D. The CDR3 runs to 14 residues. In germline, CDR1 is SGHRS, CDR2 YFSETQ. V shed 2 bases and J shed 9 bases, with 12 bases lying between them. The CDR3 sequence: CASSLGQDGSPLHF. The CDR3 region has the DNA TGCGCCAGCAGCTTAGGCCAGGACGGTTCACCCCTCCACTTT.

In regard to this clonotype: The DNA is omitted, as the CDR3 cannot be located on it reliably, and the CDR3 follows TCRdb's listing. The chain joins TRBV6-2 or TRBV6-3 to TRBJ1-1; the table's D call, TRBD1, has no DNA check behind it. The CDR3 has 15 amino acids, counting both end residues. The germline V gene has CDR1 MNHEY and CDR2 SVGEGT. The CDR3 sequence: CASSTSAGGNTEAFF.

This clonotype was seen at least ten times. The chain has TRBV6-1 and TRBJ1-1; 10 bases agree with TRBD1. Germline CDR1 is MNHNS and CDR2 is SASEGT. Trimming cost V 5 bases and J 4 bases; bases outside gene matches: 4. CDR3 length: 14 amino acids. CDR3 sequence reads: CASSKGQGITEAFF. The DNA for the CDR3 is TGTGCCAGCAGTAAGGGACAGGGGATCACTGAAGCTTTCTTT.

In its sample, this clonotype was seen many times. This sequence joins TRBV29-1 and TRBJ1-1, with TRBD1 identical over 9 bases. Per the germline V gene, CDR1 is SQVTM and CDR2 is ANQGSEA. The CDR3 covers 14 residues. With V trimmed by 2 bases and J by 4 bases, 5 bases remained unmatched. The CDR3 is CSVERWGQGTEAFF. Here the CDR3 DNA reads TGCAGCGTTGAAAGGTGGGGACAGGGCACTGAAGCTTTCTTT.